This T cell receptor beta chain was recorded in a study of CD8 T cells in Susac syndrome. V shed 6 bases and J shed 4 bases, with 15 bases lying between them. CDR3 length: 14 residues. The germline gives CDR1 MNHEY, CDR2 SVGAGI. For this clonotype: Its antigen is as yet unknown.

Sequencing targeted TCR beta in blood CD8+ and CD4+ T cells. Notes on the study in general: The authors found sixteen Susac-specific public clones in total CD8+ repertoires and roughly five in CD8+ TEMRA repertoires.

Reverse transcription of roughly 0.5 to 1 ug RNA was carried out with random hexamers. A single record per CDR3 protein comes from TCRdb applying MiXCR to the immunoSEQ multiplex PCR reads. The repertoire holds under 200,000 distinct CDR3 sequences, with roughly 94% as singletons. V gene TRBV6-5 combines with J gene TRBJ1-2; D is ambiguous. The sequence was collected from a human donor with Susac syndrome. Sequenced: CD8+ T cells from PBMCs. CDR3 sequence reads: CASRDATVSYGYTF. The CDR3 nucleotides read TGTGCCAGCAGGGACGCGACGGTTAGCTATGGCTACACCTTC.